The source of this TCR beta chain is a study of blood T cell repertoires in COVID-19. Whole-study context: Samples came from the United States, Italy and Spain, spanning acute and convalescent COVID-19.

The CDR3 contains 15 residues. V was trimmed by 1 base and J by 8 bases, leaving 15 bases between them. Germline values: CDR1 MRHNA, CDR2 SNTAGT. Researchers sorted participants into cohorts using their self-reported clinical history. TCRdb's copy holds only in-frame clones and misses some; the assay was immunoSEQ multiplex PCR. The table shows 350,000 to 450,000 clones, with approximately 91% occurring only once. The clonotype was recovered from a woman between 18 and 29 years old who had been exposed to COVID-19. Sample: PBMCs or T cells enriched from blood (not recorded which). The J gene is TRBJ2-1, the V gene TRBV6-4; D might be TRBD1 (6 bases). For the CDR3, the DNA is TGTGCCAGCAGTGACTACGGGACAAGTCTTTATGAGCAGTTCTTC. Its protein is CASSDYGTSLYEQFF.